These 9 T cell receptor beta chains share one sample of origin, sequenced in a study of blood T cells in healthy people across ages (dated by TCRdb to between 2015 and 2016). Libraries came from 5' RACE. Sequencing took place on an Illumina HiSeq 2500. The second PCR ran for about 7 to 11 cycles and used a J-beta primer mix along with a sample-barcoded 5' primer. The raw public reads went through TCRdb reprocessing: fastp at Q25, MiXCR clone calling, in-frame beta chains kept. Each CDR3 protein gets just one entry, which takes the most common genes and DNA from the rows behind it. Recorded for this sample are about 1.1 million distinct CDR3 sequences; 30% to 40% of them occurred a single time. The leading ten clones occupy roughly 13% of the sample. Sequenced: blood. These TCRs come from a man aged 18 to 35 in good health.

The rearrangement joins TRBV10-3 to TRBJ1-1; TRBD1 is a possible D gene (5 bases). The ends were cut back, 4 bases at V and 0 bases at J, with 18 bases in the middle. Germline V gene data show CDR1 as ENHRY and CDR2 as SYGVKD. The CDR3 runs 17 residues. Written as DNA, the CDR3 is TGTGCCATCAGTGGCGGACGGGACGGGGCCATGAACACTGAAGCTTTCTTT. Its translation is CAISGGRDGAMNTEAFF.

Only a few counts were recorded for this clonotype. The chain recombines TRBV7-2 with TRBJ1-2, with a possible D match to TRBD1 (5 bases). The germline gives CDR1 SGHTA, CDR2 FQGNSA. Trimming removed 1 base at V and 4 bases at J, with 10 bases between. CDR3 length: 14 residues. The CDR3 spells CASSLGGPRYGYTF. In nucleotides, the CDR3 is TGTGCCAGCAGCTTAGGGGGACCGCGCTATGGCTACACCTTC.

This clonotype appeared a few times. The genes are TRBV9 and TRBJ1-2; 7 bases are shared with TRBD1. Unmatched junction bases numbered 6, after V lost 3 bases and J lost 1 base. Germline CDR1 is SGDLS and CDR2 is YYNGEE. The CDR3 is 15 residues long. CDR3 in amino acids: CASSGKQGNNYGYTF. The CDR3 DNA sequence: TGTGCCAGCAGCGGAAAACAGGGGAATAACTATGGCTACACCTTC.

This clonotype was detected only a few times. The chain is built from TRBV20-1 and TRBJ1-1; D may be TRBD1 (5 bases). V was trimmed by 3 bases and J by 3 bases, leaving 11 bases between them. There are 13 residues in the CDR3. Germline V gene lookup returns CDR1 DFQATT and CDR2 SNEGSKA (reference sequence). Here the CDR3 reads CSASPGRHTEAFF. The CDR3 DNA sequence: TGCAGTGCTAGCCCAGGGAGGCACACTGAAGCTTTCTTT.

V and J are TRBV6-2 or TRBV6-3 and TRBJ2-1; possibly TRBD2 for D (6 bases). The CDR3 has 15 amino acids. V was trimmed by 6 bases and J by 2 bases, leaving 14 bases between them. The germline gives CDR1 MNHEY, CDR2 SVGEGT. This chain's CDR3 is CASSDAGPTYNEQFF. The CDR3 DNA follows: TGTGCCAGCAGCGACGCGGGACCCACCTACAATGAGCAGTTCTTC.

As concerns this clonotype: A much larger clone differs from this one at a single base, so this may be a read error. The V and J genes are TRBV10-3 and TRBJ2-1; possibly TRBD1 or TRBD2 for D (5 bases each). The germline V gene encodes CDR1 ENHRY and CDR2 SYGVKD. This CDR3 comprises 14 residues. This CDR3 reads CDISERSTGGEQFF. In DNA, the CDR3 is TGTGACATCAGTGAGCGGAGCACAGGTGGTGAGCAGTTCTTC.

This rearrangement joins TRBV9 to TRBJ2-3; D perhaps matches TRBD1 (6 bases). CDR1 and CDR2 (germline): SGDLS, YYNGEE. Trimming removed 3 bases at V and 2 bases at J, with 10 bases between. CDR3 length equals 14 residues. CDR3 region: CASSGTVPTDTQYF. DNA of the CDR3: TGTGCCAGCAGCGGGACAGTACCCACAGATACGCAGTATTTT.

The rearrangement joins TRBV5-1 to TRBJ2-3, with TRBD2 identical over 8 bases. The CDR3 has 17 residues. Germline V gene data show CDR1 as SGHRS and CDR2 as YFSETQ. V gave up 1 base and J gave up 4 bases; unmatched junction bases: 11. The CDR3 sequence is CASSLTTGTSVPDTQYF. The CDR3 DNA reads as TGCGCCAGCAGCTTGACAACCGGGACTAGTGTCCCAGATACGCAGTATTTT.

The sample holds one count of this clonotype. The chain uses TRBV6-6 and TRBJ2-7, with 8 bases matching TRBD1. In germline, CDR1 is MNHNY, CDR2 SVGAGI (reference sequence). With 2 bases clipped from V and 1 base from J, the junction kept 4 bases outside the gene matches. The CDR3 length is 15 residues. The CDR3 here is CASSYTDRGSYEQYF. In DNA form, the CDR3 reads TGTGCCAGCAGTTACACCGACAGGGGTTCCTACGAGCAGTACTTC.